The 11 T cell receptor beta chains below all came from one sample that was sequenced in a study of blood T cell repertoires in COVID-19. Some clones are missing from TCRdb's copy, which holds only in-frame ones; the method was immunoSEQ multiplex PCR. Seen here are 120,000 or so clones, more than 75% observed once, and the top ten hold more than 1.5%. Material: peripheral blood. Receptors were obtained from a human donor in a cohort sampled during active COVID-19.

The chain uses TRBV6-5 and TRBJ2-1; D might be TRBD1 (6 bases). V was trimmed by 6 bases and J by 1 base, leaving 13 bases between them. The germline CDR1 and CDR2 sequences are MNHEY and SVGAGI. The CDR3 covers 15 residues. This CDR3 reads CASRAGTQSYNEQFF. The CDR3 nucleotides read TGTGCCAGCAGGGCCGGGACACAATCCTACAATGAGCAGTTCTTC.

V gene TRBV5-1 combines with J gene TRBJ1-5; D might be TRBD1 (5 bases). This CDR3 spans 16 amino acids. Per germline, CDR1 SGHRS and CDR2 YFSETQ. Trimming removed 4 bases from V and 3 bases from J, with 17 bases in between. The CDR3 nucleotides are TGCGCCAGCAGCACCGGGCTCCGGGGGGACAATCAGCCCCAGCATTTT. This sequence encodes CASSTGLRGDNQPQHF.

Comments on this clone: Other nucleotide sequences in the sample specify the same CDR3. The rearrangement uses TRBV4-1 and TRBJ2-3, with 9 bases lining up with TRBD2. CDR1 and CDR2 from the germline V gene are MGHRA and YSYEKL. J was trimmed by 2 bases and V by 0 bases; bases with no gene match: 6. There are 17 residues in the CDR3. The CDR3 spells CASSQESGRPPTDTQYF. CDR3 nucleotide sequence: TGCGCCAGCAGCCAAGAAAGCGGGAGGCCACCCACAGATACGCAGTATTTT.

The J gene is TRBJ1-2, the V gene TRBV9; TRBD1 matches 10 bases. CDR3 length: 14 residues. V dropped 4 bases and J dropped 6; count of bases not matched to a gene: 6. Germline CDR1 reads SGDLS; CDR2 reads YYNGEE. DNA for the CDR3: TGTGCCAGCAGCCCAAGGACAGGGGGACATGGCTACACCTTC. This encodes CASSPRTGGHGYTF.

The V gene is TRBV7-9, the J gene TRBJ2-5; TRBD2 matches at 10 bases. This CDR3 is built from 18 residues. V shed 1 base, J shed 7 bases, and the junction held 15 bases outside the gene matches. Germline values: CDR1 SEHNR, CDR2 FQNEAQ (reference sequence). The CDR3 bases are TGTGCCAGCAGCTTAGGGACTAGCGGCACACTTCTACAGGGGACCCAGTACTTC. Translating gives CASSLGTSGTLLQGTQYF.

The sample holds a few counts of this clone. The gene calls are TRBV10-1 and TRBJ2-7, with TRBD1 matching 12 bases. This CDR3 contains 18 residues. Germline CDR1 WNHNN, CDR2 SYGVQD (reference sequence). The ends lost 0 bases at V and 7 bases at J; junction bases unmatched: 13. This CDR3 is CASSESGTGGLLLEEQYF. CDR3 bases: TGCGCCAGCAGTGAGTCCGGGACAGGGGGCTTATTGTTAGAAGAGCAGTACTTC.

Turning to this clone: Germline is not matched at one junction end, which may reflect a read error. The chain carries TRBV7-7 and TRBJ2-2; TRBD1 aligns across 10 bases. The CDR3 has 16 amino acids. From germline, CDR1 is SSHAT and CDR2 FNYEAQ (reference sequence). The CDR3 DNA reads TGTGCTAGCAGCCCATCGGGGACAGGGGTTACCGGGGAGCTGTTTTTT. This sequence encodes CASSPSGTGVTGELFF. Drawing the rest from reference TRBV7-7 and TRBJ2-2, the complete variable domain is GAGVSQSPRYKVTKRGQDVTLRCDPISSHATLYWYQQALGQGPEFLTYFNYEAQPDKSGLPSDRFSAERPEGSISTLTIQRTEQRDSAMYRCASSPSGTGVTGELFFGEGSRLTVL.

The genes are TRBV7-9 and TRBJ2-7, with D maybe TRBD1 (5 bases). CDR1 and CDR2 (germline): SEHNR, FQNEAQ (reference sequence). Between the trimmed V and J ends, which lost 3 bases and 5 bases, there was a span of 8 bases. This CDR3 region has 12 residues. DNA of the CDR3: TGTGCCAGCAGCTTTGAAGGGGACGAGCAGTACTTC. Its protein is CASSFEGDEQYF. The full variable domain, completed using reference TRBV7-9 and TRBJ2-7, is DTGVSQNPRHKITKRGQNVTFRCDPISEHNRLYWYRQTLGQGPEFLTYFQNEAQLEKSRLLSDRFSAERPKGSFSTLEIQRTEQGDSAMYLCASSFEGDEQYFGPGTRLTVT.

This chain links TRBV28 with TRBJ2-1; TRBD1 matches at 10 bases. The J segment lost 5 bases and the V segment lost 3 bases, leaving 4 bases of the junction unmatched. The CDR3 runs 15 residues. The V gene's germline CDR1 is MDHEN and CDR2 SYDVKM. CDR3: CASSFGTGVHNEQFF. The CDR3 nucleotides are TGTGCCAGCAGTTTCGGGACAGGGGTCCACAATGAGCAGTTCTTC.

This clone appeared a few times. The CDR3 reads CASSFRGQAAETQYF. The DNA of the CDR3 is TGTGCCAGCAGTTTTAGGGGACAGGCAGCAGAGACCCAGTACTTC. The rearrangement links TRBV28 to TRBJ2-5; 8 bases fit TRBD1. The V segment lost 3 bases and the J segment 4 bases; nucleotides outside the gene matches: 7. The length of the CDR3 is 15 residues. In germline, CDR1 is MDHEN, CDR2 SYDVKM.

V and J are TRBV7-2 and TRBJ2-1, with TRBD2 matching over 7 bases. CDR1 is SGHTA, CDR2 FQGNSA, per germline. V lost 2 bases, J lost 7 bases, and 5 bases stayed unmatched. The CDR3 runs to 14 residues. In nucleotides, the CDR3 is TGTGCCAGCAGCTTACCGGGAGGACTGAATGAGCAGTTCTTC. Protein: CASSLPGGLNEQFF.